These 5 T cell receptor beta chains originate from one sample sequenced in a study of neurological immune-mediated disorders. TCRdb recomputed calls from the 5' RACE reads with MiXCR, one row per CDR3 protein. The data contain over 15,000 distinct CDR3 sequences, around 10% of them singletons. The material sequenced was CD8+ T cells from blood. These receptors were taken from a woman between 45 and 65 years old in good health.

This clonotype was seen at least ten times. CDR3 coding DNA: TGTGCCAGCAGCGGAGGGGGGAGAACTGAAGCTTTCTTT. It translates to CASSGGGRTEAFF. The chain combines TRBV9 with TRBJ1-1; D possibly corresponds to TRBD1 (6 bases). The CDR3 contains 13 residues. Germline CDR1 and CDR2: SGDLS and YYNGEE. The V end lost 3 bases, the J end lost 5 bases, and 11 bases lay between the germline ends. Variable domain in full (rest from reference TRBV9 and TRBJ1-1): DSGVTQTPKHLITATGQRVTLRCSPRSGDLSVYWYQQSLDQGLQFLIQYYNGEERAKGNILERFSAQQFPDLHSELNLSSLELGDSALYFCASSGGGRTEAFFGQGTRLTVV.

This clonotype has a count of ten or more. This chain uses TRBV4-3 with TRBJ2-7; 7 nucleotides align to TRBD1. The V segment lost 4 bases and the J segment 0 bases; nucleotides outside the gene matches: 3. This CDR3 region has 14 residues. Germline lookup yields CDR1 LGHNA and CDR2 YSLEER. The DNA of the CDR3 is TGCGCCAGCAGCCCGACAGGGAACTCCTACGAGCAGTACTTC. Residues: CASSPTGNSYEQYF.

This clonotype was recorded many times. The CDR3 reads CASSLQQAAYEQYF. The CDR3 nucleotides read TGTGCCAGCAGCTTACAACAGGCCGCCTACGAGCAGTACTTC. This chain uses TRBV13 with TRBJ2-7; TRBD1 is a possible D gene (5 bases). Per the germline V gene, CDR1 is PRHDT and CDR2 is FYEKMQ (reference sequence). This CDR3 contains 14 residues. Trimming left V 2 bases short and J 2 bases short, with 10 bases between.

This clonotype was observed many times. This chain uses TRBV28 with TRBJ2-7; the match to TRBD2 covers 9 bases. The CDR3 consists of 16 residues. Germline CDR1 is MDHEN and CDR2 is SYDVKM. Trimming took 4 bases from V and 4 from J; bases not matched to a gene: 11. As DNA, the CDR3 is TGTGCCAGCAGTTCCCCCCGGGTAGCGGGGGAGTACGAGCAGTACTTC. Translated, it gives CASSSPRVAGEYEQYF.

This clonotype was found many times. The J gene is TRBJ1-2, the V gene TRBV20-1; 8 nucleotides match TRBD1. With 1 base clipped from V and 0 bases from J, the junction kept 4 bases outside the gene matches. The CDR3 totals 15 residues. Germline CDR1 and CDR2: DFQATT and SNEGSKA (reference sequence). The CDR3 here is CSARGSQGANYGYTF. Written as DNA, the CDR3 is TGCAGTGCTAGAGGGTCACAGGGGGCTAACTATGGCTACACCTTC.